This T cell receptor (beta chain) was obtained from a study of blood T cells in healthy people across ages. Combining a sample-barcoded 5' primer with a J-beta primer mix, a second PCR ran for about 6 to 12 cycles. In TCRdb, the 5' RACE reads were re-called with MiXCR into one record per CDR3 protein. Counted here are over 950,000 distinct CDR3 sequences, 51% occurring once; the ten biggest clones make up around a fifth. Per germline, CDR1 MNHNS and CDR2 SASEGT. The CDR3 runs 17 residues. V was shortened by 6 bases and J by 7 bases, with 28 bases between the two germline ends. The chain employs TRBV6-1 and TRBJ2-7, with D possibly called TRBD1 or TRBD2 (5 bases each). Sequenced: blood. The sequence came from a woman in her sixties or seventies in good health. The CDR3 reads CASSDTPGWPTSGEQYF. CDR3 nucleotide sequence: TGTGCCAGCAGCGATACTCCAGGGTGGCCCACCTCGGGGGAGCAGTACTTC.